Below are 12 T cell receptor beta chains sequenced from a single sample in a study of cytomegalovirus exposure and HLA in healthy donors. Primers: 60 Vbeta forward and 13 Jbeta reverse. Measured with immunoSEQ multiplex PCR; TCRdb has only the in-frame clones, and not every one. The table lists roughly 140,000 clones, 75% to 80% of them singletons. Sequenced material: PBMCs. The origin of the receptors is a man between 18 and 35 years old in good health and CMV-seronegative.

This clone was counted a few times. V gene TRBV2 combines with J gene TRBJ2-7; 12 nucleotides match TRBD2. Trimming cost V 3 bases and J 3 bases; bases outside gene matches: 3. The germline V gene encodes CDR1 SNHLY and CDR2 FYNNEI. The CDR3 runs 15 residues. CDR3 region: CASSDASGGDYEQYF. DNA of the CDR3: TGTGCCAGCAGTGATGCTAGCGGGGGGGACTACGAGCAGTACTTC. Combining the CDR3 with reference TRBV2 and TRBJ2-7 gives the whole variable domain EPEVTQTPSHQVTQMGQEVILRCVPISNHLYFYWYRQILGQKVEFLVSFYNNEISEKSEIFDDQFSVERPDGSNFTLKIRSTKLEDSAMYFCASSDASGGDYEQYFGPGTRLTVT.

This chain connects TRBV10-1 to TRBJ2-5; D might be TRBD2 (5 bases). Germline lookup yields CDR1 WNHNN and CDR2 SYGVQD (reference sequence). This CDR3 region has 17 residues. V was trimmed by 2 bases and J by 0 bases, leaving 16 bases between them. The CDR3: CASSEGRSAAYQETQYF. The CDR3 DNA follows: TGCGCCAGCAGTGAGGGAAGATCAGCGGCCTACCAAGAGACCCAGTACTTC.

This clone occurred a few times. This sequence joins TRBV6-1 and TRBJ1-5, with D possibly matching TRBD1 (5 bases). The germline V gene has CDR1 MNHNS and CDR2 SASEGT. Trimming shortened V by 3 bases and J by 0 bases, and 9 bases separated the two germline ends. This CDR3 is built from 15 residues. The CDR3 here is CASSEGLLSNQPQHF. The CDR3 bases are TGTGCCAGCAGTGAGGGACTCCTTAGCAATCAGCCCCAGCATTTT.

This chain joins TRBV5-5 and TRBJ1-1, with no clear D. Germline V gives CDR1 SGHKS, CDR2 YYEKEE (reference sequence). V gave up 4 bases and J gave up 5 bases, with 12 bases separating them. This CDR3 contains 13 residues. The CDR3 bases are TGTGCCAGCAGCCCGGGGAGAAGGACTGAAGCTTTCTTT. Protein sequence: CASSPGRRTEAFF. Filled out from reference TRBV5-5 and TRBJ1-1, the complete variable domain reads DAGVTQSPTHLIKTRGQQVTLRCSPISGHKSVSWYQQVLGQGPQFIFQYYEKEERGRGNFPDRFSARQFPNYSSELNVNALLLGDSALYLCASSPGRRTEAFFGQGTRLTVV.

The chain links TRBV13 to TRBJ2-7, with 9 bases aligning to TRBD2. The length of the CDR3 is 16 residues. V was pared by 8 bases and J by 6 bases, with 17 bases of the junction left unmatched. Germline assignment: CDR1 PRHDT and CDR2 FYEKMQ (reference sequence). The CDR3 sequence: CASGRLAAGVGGEQYF. For the CDR3, the DNA is TGTGCCAGCGGCCGACTAGCGGCGGGCGTAGGGGGCGAGCAGTACTTC.

This chain uses TRBV7-3 with TRBJ2-2, with 8 positions matching TRBD1. CDR1 is SGHTA, CDR2 FQGTGA, per germline. Losses at the gene ends were 5 bases for V and 7 bases for J; bases not matched to a gene: 6. The CDR3 is 14 amino acids. CDR3 bases: TGTGCCAGCAGCCAGGACAGGGAGAACGGGGAGCTGTTTTTT. Translation gives CASSQDRENGELFF. Using reference TRBV7-3 and TRBJ2-2 for the parts outside the CDR3, the full variable domain is GAGVSQTPSNKVTEKGKYVELRCDPISGHTALYWYRQSLGQGPEFLIYFQGTGAADDSGLPNDRFFAVRPEGSVSTLKIQRTERGDSAVYLCASSQDRENGELFFGEGSRLTVL.

This clone was seen more than once but under ten times. J is TRBJ2-5 and V is TRBV28; 7 nucleotides line up with TRBD2. The CDR3 is 13 residues long. The germline V gene has CDR1 MDHEN and CDR2 SYDVKM. V lost 3 bases to trimming and J lost 2 bases; unmatched junction nucleotides: 0. CDR3 region: CASSLGGQETQYF. CDR3 bases: TGTGCCAGCAGTTTGGGAGGGCAAGAGACCCAGTACTTC. Looking up the rest from reference TRBV28 and TRBJ2-5 gives the full variable domain: DVKVTQSSRYLVKRTGEKVFLECVQDMDHENMFWYRQDPGLGLRLIYFSYDVKMKEKGDIPEGYSVSREKKERFSLILESASTNQTSMYLCASSLGGQETQYFGPGTRLLVL.

This clone was counted between two and nine times. The genes are TRBV18 and TRBJ1-1; D uncertain. The V end was cut by 1 base, the J end by 0 bases, with 9 bases between. CDR3 length: 15 amino acids. CDR1 is KGHSH, CDR2 LQKENI, per germline. For the CDR3, the DNA is TGTGCCAGCTCACCACTTCCAGATCTGAACACTGAAGCTTTCTTT. Its protein is CASSPLPDLNTEAFF.

The V gene is TRBV6-1, the J gene TRBJ1-1; TRBD1 agrees at 10 bases. This CDR3 spans 14 amino acids. The J segment lost 4 bases and the V segment lost 9 bases, leaving 8 bases of the junction unmatched. Germline CDR1 is MNHNS and CDR2 is SASEGT. CDR3 in DNA: TGTGCCAGTGAAAAGGACAGGGGGAGCACTGAAGCTTTCTTT. It codes for CASEKDRGSTEAFF.

This chain uses TRBV7-6 with TRBJ2-3; tentative D call: TRBD1 (6 bases). Germline loops: CDR1 SGHVS, CDR2 FNYEAQ. V was clipped by 4 bases and J by 0 bases, with 14 bases between them. The CDR3 is 16 residues long. CDR3 bases: TGTGCCAGCAGCTCTCGAGTCAGGGGAAGCACAGATACGCAGTATTTT. Its translation is CASSSRVRGSTDTQYF. Full variable domain (rest looked up from reference TRBV7-6 and TRBJ2-3): GAGVSQSPRYKVTKRGQDVALRCDPISGHVSLYWYRQALGQGPEFLTYFNYEAQQDKSGLPNDRFSAERPEGSISTLTIQRTEQRDSAMYRCASSSRVRGSTDTQYFGPGTRLTVL.

The rearrangement joins TRBV9 to TRBJ2-1, with unresolved D. The V end lost 0 bases, the J end lost 5 bases, and 9 bases lay between the germline ends. CDR3 length: 14 amino acids. Germline assignment: CDR1 SGDLS and CDR2 YYNGEE. CDR3 region: CASSVDLGNNEQFF. The CDR3, as DNA: TGTGCCAGCAGCGTAGACCTAGGTAACAATGAGCAGTTCTTC. The variable domain in full, with the rest retrieved from reference TRBV9 and TRBJ2-1, is DSGVTQTPKHLITATGQRVTLRCSPRSGDLSVYWYQQSLDQGLQFLIQYYNGEERAKGNILERFSAQQFPDLHSELNLSSLELGDSALYFCASSVDLGNNEQFFGPGTRLTVL.

The J gene is TRBJ2-5, the V gene TRBV19; D not resolved. The J call is doubtful: the DNA matches TRBJ2-7 better. Germline-derived CDR1 and CDR2 are LNHDA and SQIVND (reference sequence). CDR3 size: 13 residues. The CDR3 nucleotides are TGTGCCAGTAGTGATACAGCTTCCTACGAGCAGTACTTC. This gives the protein CASSDTASYEQYF.